The entry below describes one T cell receptor beta chain. Its antigen is currently unknown. The CDR3 runs 15 residues. Trimming removed 0 bases at V and 5 bases at J, with 10 bases between. The V gene's germline CDR1 is MNHEY and CDR2 SVGAGI. This entry comes from a study of CD8+ T cells in alopecia areata. Study as a whole: Those patients who were treated received oral tofacitinib, which was given at 5 to 10 mg twice daily for moderate-to-severe alopecia areata. Tofacitinib exposure lasted 6 to 18 months, followed by 6 months off drug. Study-wide results and caveats: Relative to mice, TCR sharing across patients was less clear, a difference possibly HLA-related.

Extraction of RNA preceded its reverse transcription into cDNA, which served as the sequencing template. The method was immunoSEQ multiplex PCR; TCRdb's version includes in-frame clones alone and lacks a portion of them. This repertoire shows 170,000 or so clones, 50% to 75% found once; its top ten account for roughly 14%. The gene calls are TRBV6-5 and TRBJ1-4, with D uncertain. This clonotype originated in a human donor with alopecia areata. The specimen comprised CD4+ T cells sorted from blood, sampled at week 0. CDR3 in amino acids: CASSYSIRGNEKLFF. The CDR3 region has the DNA TGTGCCAGCAGTTACTCGATCCGCGGGAATGAAAAACTGTTTTTT.